What follows are 30 T cell receptor beta chains derived from one specimen sequenced in a study of cytomegalovirus exposure and HLA in healthy donors. PCR employed 60 Vbeta and 13 Jbeta primers. The repertoire was sequenced with immunoSEQ multiplex PCR; TCRdb's copy has only in-frame clones and lacks some. In total, the table holds 80,000 to 95,000 clones. The sequenced sample was PBMCs. These TCRs come from a woman aged 30 to 39 in good health and CMV-seronegative.

This chain connects TRBV7-8 to TRBJ1-1; 7 bases are a match to TRBD1. The CDR3 has 14 amino acids. V trimming: 5 bases; J trimming: 0 bases; junction bases outside the gene matches: 3. Germline V gene sequence: CDR1 SGHVS, CDR2 FQNEAQ. DNA of the CDR3: TGTGCCAGCAGCGACAGGGATCTGAACACTGAAGCTTTCTTT. Protein sequence: CASSDRDLNTEAFF.

V and J are TRBV20-1 and TRBJ2-7; unclear D gene. Trimming left V 6 bases short and J 5 bases short, with 11 bases between. Germline V CDR1 and CDR2: DFQATT, SNEGSKA (reference sequence). The length of the CDR3 is 11 residues. The CDR3 DNA follows: TGCAGTGCCCTTACATCACACGAGCAGTACTTC. Amino acids: CSALTSHEQYF.

The chain carries TRBV6-1 and TRBJ1-1; TRBD1 matches 9 bases. CDR1 and CDR2 from the germline V gene are MNHNS and SASEGT. The junction had 6 bases not matched to a gene; V was cut back by 3 bases and J by 4 bases. This CDR3 is 15 amino acids long. CDR3: CASSDDRGWATEAFF. The CDR3 DNA is TGTGCCAGCAGTGACGACAGGGGGTGGGCCACTGAAGCTTTCTTT.

The V gene is TRBV15, the J gene TRBJ1-3; unclear D gene. Trimming cost V 0 bases and J 10 bases, with 10 bases left between them. CDR1 and CDR2 from the germline V gene are LNHNV and YYDKDF (reference sequence). The CDR3 loop spans 13 amino acids. The CDR3 reads CATSREPAGTIYF. The DNA for the CDR3 is TGTGCCACCAGCAGAGAACCAGCCGGGACCATATATTTT.

The gene calls are TRBV15 and TRBJ2-3, with D hard to call. The CDR3 consists of 16 residues. V lost 0 bases and J 0 bases, leaving 10 bases between the germline ends. From germline, CDR1 is LNHNV and CDR2 YYDKDF (reference sequence). CDR3 protein: CATSRDYSTSTDTQYF. DNA for the CDR3: TGTGCCACCAGCAGAGATTATTCGACTAGCACAGATACGCAGTATTTT.

The chain employs TRBV19 and TRBJ1-5; a weak D match, TRBD1 (6 bases). CDR3 length equals 15 residues. CDR1 is LNHDA, CDR2 SQIVND, per germline (reference sequence). The V and J ends lost 6 bases and 3 bases respectively, with 15 bases between them. In nucleotides, the CDR3 is TGTGCCAGTAGGAAAACTGACAGGAACAATCAGCCCCAGCATTTT. This translates into CASRKTDRNNQPQHF.

The V gene is TRBV30, the J gene TRBJ1-4; TRBD1 matches at 7 bases. The germline CDR1 and CDR2 sequences are GTSNPN and SVGIG (reference sequence). The ends lost 4 bases at V and 10 bases at J; junction bases unmatched: 30. The CDR3 length is 20 residues. CDR3: CAWKGKFGTDSFGGSRKLFF. CDR3 in DNA: TGTGCCTGGAAGGGGAAATTTGGGACAGACTCATTTGGGGGGAGCAGAAAACTGTTTTTT.

V and J are TRBV6-1 and TRBJ1-5, with 8 positions matching TRBD1. Germline V lookup: CDR1 MNHNS, CDR2 SASEGT. V gave up 4 bases and J gave up 0 bases; unmatched junction bases: 5. The CDR3 extends over 16 amino acids. In nucleotides, the CDR3 is TGTGCCAGCAGTGCCACAGGGGGGTATAGCAATCAGCCCCAGCATTTT. It specifies CASSATGGYSNQPQHF.

The chain employs TRBV5-1 and TRBJ2-7, with D maybe TRBD2 (6 bases). Trimming removed 0 bases at V and 2 bases at J, with 9 bases between. The CDR3 has 14 residues. Germline CDR1 is SGHRS and CDR2 is YFSETQ. In DNA, the CDR3 is TGCGCCAGCAGCTTGGGCGGGGTTGCCTACGAGCAGTACTTC. Translation: CASSLGGVAYEQYF.

The chain employs TRBV6-5 and TRBJ2-1; 7 positions match TRBD1. The CDR3 runs 14 residues. Germline values: CDR1 MNHEY, CDR2 SVGAGI. V shed 0 bases, J shed 7 bases, and the junction held 3 bases outside the gene matches. The CDR3, as DNA: TGTGCCAGCAGTTACTCCAACAGGGGAAATGAGCAGTTCTTC. Translating gives CASSYSNRGNEQFF.

This chain connects TRBV27 to TRBJ2-3, with D maybe TRBD2 (5 bases). Trimming shortened V by 3 bases and J by 0 bases, and 10 bases separated the two germline ends. The length of the CDR3 is 15 residues. Germline-derived CDR1 and CDR2 are MNHEY and SMNVEV (reference sequence). The CDR3 spells CASSFSSRSTDTQYF. For the CDR3, the DNA is TGTGCCAGCAGTTTTTCTAGCCGCAGCACAGATACGCAGTATTTT.

The rearrangement links TRBV27 to TRBJ1-1, with a weak D call TRBD1 (5 bases). V was shortened by 0 bases and J by 7 bases, with 12 bases between the two germline ends. Germline V CDR1 and CDR2: MNHEY, SMNVEV (reference sequence). The CDR3 is 14 residues long. The CDR3 reads CASSLSGGNREAFF. CDR3 coding DNA: TGTGCCAGCAGTTTATCGGGGGGAAACCGTGAAGCTTTCTTT.

This chain connects TRBV30 to TRBJ2-5; 8 bases line up with TRBD2. The last part of the DNA fits TRBJ2-7 better; the J call may be wrong. The CDR3 extends over 13 amino acids. The V gene's germline CDR1 is GTSNPN and CDR2 SVGIG (reference sequence). The CDR3 bases are TGTGCCTGGAGCGGGGGGGCCTCCTACGAGCAGTACTTC. It codes for CAWSGGASYEQYF.

V gene TRBV6-1 combines with J gene TRBJ1-2; possibly TRBD1 for D (6 bases). Germline loops: CDR1 MNHNS, CDR2 SASEGT. V lost 5 bases to trimming and J lost 5 bases, with 15 bases between them. The length of the CDR3 is 14 residues. The CDR3 loop is CASSKHRDPYGYTF. The CDR3 nucleotides read TGTGCCAGCAGTAAACACAGGGACCCGTATGGCTACACCTTC.

The chain has TRBV6-5 and TRBJ1-6, with TRBD1 as a possible D gene (6 bases). The CDR3 is 14 amino acids. From germline, CDR1 is MNHEY and CDR2 SVGAGI. Trimming cost V 6 bases and J 7 bases, with 13 bases left between them. The CDR3 region is CASSPDRLNSPLHF. CDR3 DNA sequence: TGTGCCAGCAGCCCTGACAGGCTGAATTCACCCCTCCACTTT.

The rearrangement links TRBV18 to TRBJ2-5, with D unclear. The germline CDR1 and CDR2 sequences are KGHSH and LQKENI. V was shortened by 3 bases and J by 2 bases, with 7 bases between the two germline ends. The CDR3 has 13 residues. The CDR3 here is CASSPGRQETQYF. Here the CDR3 DNA reads TGTGCCAGCTCACCGGGCAGACAAGAGACCCAGTACTTC.

Written as DNA, the CDR3 is TGTGCCAGCAGCTTAAAGGACAGGGTCGGTGAAAAACTGTTTTTT. It encodes CASSLKDRVGEKLFF. The J gene is TRBJ1-4, the V gene TRBV7-9, with TRBD1 matching over 8 bases. Trimming at V came to 2 bases and at J to 7 bases, leaving 6 bases not matched to a gene. The CDR3 covers 15 residues. CDR1 and CDR2 (germline): SEHNR, FQNEAQ (reference sequence). The variable domain in full, with the rest retrieved from reference TRBV7-9 and TRBJ1-4, is DTGVSQNPRHKITKRGQNVTFRCDPISEHNRLYWYRQTLGQGPEFLTYFQNEAQLEKSRLLSDRFSAERPKGSFSTLEIQRTEQGDSAMYLCASSLKDRVGEKLFFGSGTQLSVL.

The chain has TRBV19 and TRBJ2-7, with D perhaps TRBD1 (6 bases). This CDR3 has 13 residues. V was clipped by 7 bases and J by 6 bases, with 16 bases between them. Per germline, CDR1 LNHDA and CDR2 SQIVND (reference sequence). CDR3 coding DNA: TGTGCCAGTAAAGGACAGTTGGACGGCGAGCAGTACTTC. Translated: CASKGQLDGEQYF.

A remark on this clone: A junction boundary mismatches the germline segment, possibly from a read error. The V call is TRBV7-7, the J call TRBJ2-5, with 7 positions matching TRBD2. CDR3 length: 13 residues. The germline V gene has CDR1 SSHAT and CDR2 FNYEAQ (reference sequence). The CDR3 sequence is CASSFERGETQYF. Written as DNA, the CDR3 is TGTGCTAGCAGCTTTGAGCGGGGAGAGACCCAGTACTTC.

The chain is built from TRBV27 and TRBJ1-5, with D hard to call. Trimming pared 6 bases from V and 4 bases from J, leaving 19 bases between. From germline, CDR1 is MNHEY and CDR2 SMNVEV (reference sequence). There are 16 residues in the CDR3. In DNA form, the CDR3 reads TGTGCCAGCAGGAAGCTTGATGACCCGGGGAATCAGCCCCAGCATTTT. Translated, it gives CASRKLDDPGNQPQHF.

The chain employs TRBV6-1 and TRBJ1-1; no clear D gene. Deletions cut 7 bases from V and 0 bases from J, with 15 bases between. The CDR3 loop spans 15 amino acids. Germline lookup yields CDR1 MNHNS and CDR2 SASEGT. CDR3 DNA sequence: TGTGCCAGCAAGGCAGGCGACGTCTTGAACACTGAAGCTTTCTTT. This encodes CASKAGDVLNTEAFF.

CDR3 sequence (DNA): TGTGCCAGCAGCCCCGGACAGGAGGTCACTGAAGCTTTCTTT. Encoded protein: CASSPGQEVTEAFF. The gene calls are TRBV13 and TRBJ1-1, with 7 bases matching TRBD1. The length of the CDR3 is 14 residues. Trimming removed 5 bases from V and 4 bases from J; junction bases left unmatched: 7. The germline V gene has CDR1 PRHDT and CDR2 FYEKMQ (reference sequence).

The J gene is TRBJ1-1, the V gene TRBV29-1, with D tentatively TRBD1 (5 bases). The CDR3 covers 16 residues. The germline CDR1 and CDR2 sequences are SQVTM and ANQGSEA. Trimming pared 1 base from V and 0 bases from J, leaving 15 bases between. CDR3 nucleotide sequence: TGCAGCGTTGAAGTAGGGGCAGGGAGGATGAACACTGAAGCTTTCTTT. As protein: CSVEVGAGRMNTEAFF.

The chain carries TRBV5-1 and TRBJ2-7; maybe TRBD2 (5 bases). Germline V gene sequence: CDR1 SGHRS, CDR2 YFSETQ. This CDR3 comprises 15 residues. V lost 0 bases to trimming and J lost 2 bases, with 12 bases between them. CDR3 protein: CASSLALESTYEQYF. In nucleotides, the CDR3 is TGCGCCAGCAGCTTGGCACTAGAGTCGACCTACGAGCAGTACTTC.

V and J are TRBV5-5 and TRBJ2-3; 9 nucleotides match TRBD2. The V and J ends lost 4 bases and 6 bases, in that order; junction bases with no gene match: 12. From germline, CDR1 is SGHKS and CDR2 YYEKEE (reference sequence). CDR3 size: 16 residues. CDR3 sequence reads: CASSGGGGLAPDTQYF. The CDR3 DNA reads as TGTGCCAGCAGCGGGGGTGGGGGACTAGCCCCCGATACGCAGTATTTT.

This rearrangement joins TRBV18 to TRBJ2-2; D may be TRBD2 (6 bases). V lost 3 bases to trimming and J lost 4 bases, with 12 bases between them. The CDR3 loop spans 15 amino acids. Germline values: CDR1 KGHSH, CDR2 LQKENI. The CDR3 is CASSPSKAGTGELFF. In DNA form, the CDR3 reads TGTGCCAGCTCACCGTCGAAAGCGGGCACCGGGGAGCTGTTTTTT.

This chain joins TRBV27 and TRBJ1-2, with 7 bases matching TRBD1. The CDR3 spans 15 residues. CDR1 and CDR2 from the germline V gene are MNHEY and SMNVEV (reference sequence). The ends lost 4 bases at V and 2 bases at J; junction bases unmatched: 7. CDR3 DNA: TGTGCCAGCAGTTCCACTACGACAGGGAACTATGGCTACACCTTC. It specifies CASSSTTTGNYGYTF.

The J gene is TRBJ1-2, the V gene TRBV6-4; 11 bases fit TRBD1. This CDR3 is built from 13 residues. V was pared by 3 bases and J by 8 bases, with 2 bases of the junction left unmatched. The germline CDR1 and CDR2 sequences are MRHNA and SNTAGT. For the CDR3, the DNA is TGTGCCAGCAGTGATCGGACAGGGGGCGGCTACACCTTC. This gives the protein CASSDRTGGGYTF.

This chain links TRBV7-2 with TRBJ2-3; possible D gene TRBD2, 5 bases. V lost 3 bases and J 6 bases, leaving 10 bases between the germline ends. CDR1 and CDR2 from the germline V gene are SGHTA and FQGNSA. The CDR3 is 13 amino acids. The DNA for the CDR3 is TGTGCCAGCAGCTTGGGAGTAGGGGATACGCAGTATTTT. Protein: CASSLGVGDTQYF. The entire variable domain, with the rest obtained from reference TRBV7-2 and TRBJ2-3, is as follows: GAGVSQSPSNKVTEKGKDVELRCDPISGHTALYWYRQSLGQGLEFLIYFQGNSAPDKSGLPSDRFSAERTGGSVSTLTIQRTQQEDSAVYLCASSLGVGDTQYFGPGTRLTVL.

This chain uses TRBV7-9 with TRBJ1-1; D is possibly TRBD1 (5 bases). The V and J ends lost 1 base and 1 base respectively, with 22 bases between them. This CDR3 spans 19 amino acids. CDR1 and CDR2 from the germline V gene are SEHNR and FQNEAQ (reference sequence). The DNA for the CDR3 is TGTGCCAGCAGCTTAGGATCGCTTCGACACAGGAGGGCGAACACTGAAGCTTTCTTT. Its protein product is CASSLGSLRHRRANTEAFF.